This TCR beta chain was captured in a study of T cell responses to AZD1222 COVID-19 vaccine. This CDR3 has 13 amino acids. The V gene's germline CDR1 is KGHSH and CDR2 LQKENI. V was trimmed by 9 bases and J by 5 bases, leaving 16 bases between them. Profiled with immunoSEQ multiplex PCR; TCRdb holds only in-frame clones, not every one. The sample includes 140,000 or so clones, more than 75% seen only once; the top ten take 1.9%. Study observations and caveats: Sampled repertoires all dated from after the peak T cell response. Mostly white British, mostly female donors; authors suggested clonal diversity may be underestimated.

For this clone: Its cognate antigen is unknown.

V and J are TRBV18 and TRBJ2-5, with a weak D call TRBD2 (6 bases). The receptor was isolated from an adult who received the AZD1222 COVID-19 vaccine. The sequencing used peripheral blood, collected 28 days after the second AZD1222 dose. The CDR3 DNA follows: TGTGCCAGTTACACTAGCACCCAGGAGACCCAGTACTTC. The encoded protein is CASYTSTQETQYF. Variable domain in full (rest from reference TRBV18 and TRBJ2-5): NAGVMQNPRHLVRRRGQEARLRCSPMKGHSHVYWYRQLPEEGLKFMVYLQKENIIDESGMPKERFSAEFPKEGPSILRIQQVVRGDSAAYFCASYTSTQETQYFGPGTRLLVL.